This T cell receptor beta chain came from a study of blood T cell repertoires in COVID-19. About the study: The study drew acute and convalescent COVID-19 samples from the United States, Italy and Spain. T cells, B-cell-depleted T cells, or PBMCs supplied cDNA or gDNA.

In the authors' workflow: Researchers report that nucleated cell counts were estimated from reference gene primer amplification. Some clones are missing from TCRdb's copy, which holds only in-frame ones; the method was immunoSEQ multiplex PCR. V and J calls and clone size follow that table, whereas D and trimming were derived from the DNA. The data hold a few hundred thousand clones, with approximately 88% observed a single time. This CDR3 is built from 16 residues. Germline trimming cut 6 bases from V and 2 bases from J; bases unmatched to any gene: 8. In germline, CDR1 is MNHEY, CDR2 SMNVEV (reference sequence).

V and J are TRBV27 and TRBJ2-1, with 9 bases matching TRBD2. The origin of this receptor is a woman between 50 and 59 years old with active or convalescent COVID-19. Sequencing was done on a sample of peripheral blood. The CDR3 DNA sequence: TGTGCCAGCAGCTTTATAGCGGGAGCCACCTACAATGAGCAGTTCTTC. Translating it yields CASSFIAGATYNEQFF.